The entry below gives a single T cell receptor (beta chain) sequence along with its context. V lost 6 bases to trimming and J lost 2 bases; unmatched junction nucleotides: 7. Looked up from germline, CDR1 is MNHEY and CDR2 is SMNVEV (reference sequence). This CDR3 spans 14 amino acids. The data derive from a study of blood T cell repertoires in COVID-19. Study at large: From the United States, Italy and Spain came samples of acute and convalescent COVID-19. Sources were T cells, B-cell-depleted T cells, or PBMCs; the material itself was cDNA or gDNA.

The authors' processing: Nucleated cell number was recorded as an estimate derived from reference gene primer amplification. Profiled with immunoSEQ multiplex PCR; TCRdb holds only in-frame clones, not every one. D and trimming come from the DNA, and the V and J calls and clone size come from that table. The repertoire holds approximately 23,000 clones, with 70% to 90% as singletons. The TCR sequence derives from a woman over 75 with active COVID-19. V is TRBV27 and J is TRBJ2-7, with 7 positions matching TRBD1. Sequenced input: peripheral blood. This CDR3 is CASRIDRVPYEQYF. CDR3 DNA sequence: TGTGCCAGCAGGATAGACAGGGTTCCCTACGAGCAGTACTTC.